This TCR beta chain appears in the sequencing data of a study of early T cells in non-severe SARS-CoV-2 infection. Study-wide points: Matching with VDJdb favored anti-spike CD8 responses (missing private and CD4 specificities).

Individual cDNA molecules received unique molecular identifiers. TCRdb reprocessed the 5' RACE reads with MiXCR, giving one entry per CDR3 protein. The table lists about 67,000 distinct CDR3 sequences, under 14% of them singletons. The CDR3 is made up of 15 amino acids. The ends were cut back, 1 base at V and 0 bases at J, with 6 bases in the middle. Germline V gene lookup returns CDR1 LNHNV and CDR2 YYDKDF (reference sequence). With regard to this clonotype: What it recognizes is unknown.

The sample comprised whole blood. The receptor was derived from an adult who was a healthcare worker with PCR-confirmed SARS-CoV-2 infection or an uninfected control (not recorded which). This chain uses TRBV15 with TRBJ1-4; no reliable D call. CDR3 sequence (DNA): TGTGCCACCAGCAGAGGTGACGCAACTAATGAAAAACTGTTTTTT. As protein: CATSRGDATNEKLFF.